Below are 24 T cell receptor beta chains sequenced from a single sample in a study of cytomegalovirus exposure and HLA in healthy donors. PCR employed 60 Vbeta and 13 Jbeta primers. Generated by immunoSEQ multiplex PCR, the TCRdb table keeps only in-frame clones and is missing some. The data contain 310,000 or so clones, roughly 90% of them singletons. Sequenced input: PBMCs. The receptor source for this set is a woman aged 18-30 years in good health and CMV-seronegative.

The chain is built from TRBV7-8 and TRBJ2-2; D call uncertain. The CDR3 spans 12 residues. CDR1 and CDR2 from the germline V gene are SGHVS and FQNEAQ. The CDR3: CGSLPNTGELFF. The CDR3 DNA is TGTGGCAGTCTACCGAACACCGGGGAGCTGTTTTTT.

The chain uses TRBV11-2 and TRBJ2-7; tentative D call: TRBD2 (5 bases). Between the trimmed V and J ends, which lost 2 bases and 1 base, there was a span of 12 bases. The CDR3 loop spans 15 amino acids. CDR1 and CDR2 (germline): SGHAT, FQNNGV. CDR3 amino acids: CASSLPPTGSYEQYF. DNA of the CDR3: TGTGCCAGCAGCTTACCCCCGACGGGGTCCTACGAGCAGTACTTC.

This chain uses TRBV15 with TRBJ1-4; a weak D match, TRBD1 (5 bases). The CDR3 consists of 17 residues. V was clipped by 1 base and J by 0 bases, with 12 bases between them. CDR1 and CDR2 (germline): LNHNV, YYDKDF (reference sequence). CDR3 region: CATSRVQGRATNEKLFF. CDR3 DNA sequence: TGTGCCACCAGCAGAGTTCAGGGTCGGGCAACTAATGAAAAACTGTTTTTT. Drawing the rest from reference TRBV15 and TRBJ1-4, the complete variable domain is DAMVIQNPRYQVTQFGKPVTLSCSQTLNHNVMYWYQQKSSQAPKLLFHYYDKDFNNEADTPDNFQSRRPNTSFCFLDIRSPGLGDTAMYLCATSRVQGRATNEKLFFGSGTQLSVL.

The chain is built from TRBV7-3 and TRBJ2-1; TRBD2 aligns across 12 bases. The J segment lost 11 bases and the V segment lost 5 bases, leaving 7 bases of the junction unmatched. This CDR3 region has 14 residues. The V gene's germline CDR1 is SGHTA and CDR2 FQGTGA. The CDR3 DNA reads as TGTGCCAGCAGCCGGACTAGCGGGGAAGCGAAGCAGTTCTTC. It is translated as CASSRTSGEAKQFF.

The chain recombines TRBV2 with TRBJ2-3; 10 bases match TRBD1. Trimming removed 4 bases from V and 5 bases from J; junction bases left unmatched: 6. CDR3 length: 15 residues. The germline V gene encodes CDR1 SNHLY and CDR2 FYNNEI. In DNA form, the CDR3 reads TGTGCCAGCAGTGTTAACGGACAGGGGGGAGATACGCAGTATTTT. Translating gives CASSVNGQGGDTQYF.

This clone has more than one count but fewer than ten. This chain joins TRBV6-5 and TRBJ1-3, with D perhaps matching TRBD1 (5 bases). CDR1 and CDR2 from the germline V gene are MNHEY and SVGAGI. Trimming shortened V by 4 bases and J by 1 base, and 5 bases separated the two germline ends. CDR3 length: 13 residues. For the CDR3, the DNA is TGTGCCAGCAGTTCAGGGTCTGGAAACACCATATATTTT. This sequence encodes CASSSGSGNTIYF.

The rearrangement joins TRBV6-4 to TRBJ1-5; no reliable D call. The CDR3 contains 16 residues. V lost 0 bases, J lost 0 bases, and 9 bases lay in between. Germline values: CDR1 MRHNA, CDR2 SNTAGT. The CDR3 spells CASSDSCGRSNQPQHF. The CDR3 bases are TGTGCCAGCAGTGACTCGTGTGGGCGTAGCAATCAGCCCCAGCATTTT.

V gene TRBV28 combines with J gene TRBJ1-5; D remains unclear. Germline loops: CDR1 MDHEN, CDR2 SYDVKM. The germline V and J ends were trimmed by 5 bases and 6 bases, with 11 bases remaining between them. The CDR3 has 13 amino acids. For the CDR3, the DNA is TGTGCCAGCAGTCCACTAAGGAGTCAGCCCCAGCATTTT. Protein product: CASSPLRSQPQHF.

The chain recombines TRBV4-2 with TRBJ1-1, with D unresolved. Trimming shortened V by 3 bases and J by 3 bases, and 8 bases separated the two germline ends. The CDR3 has 13 residues. Germline lookup yields CDR1 LGHNA and CDR2 YNFKEQ. DNA for the CDR3: TGTGCCAGCAGCCAGACGCGGGACACTGAAGCTTTCTTT. Protein: CASSQTRDTEAFF.

The rearrangement joins TRBV2 to TRBJ2-2; 7 bases are shared with TRBD2. V lost 10 bases and J lost 6; bases outside the gene matches: 5. Germline assignment: CDR1 SNHLY and CDR2 FYNNEI. This CDR3 is built from 12 residues. Here the CDR3 DNA reads TGTGCCACCCGACTAGCCCCCGGGGAGCTGTTTTTT. This encodes CATRLAPGELFF.

The gene calls are TRBV6-4 and TRBJ2-3; 7 positions agree with TRBD1. Germline values: CDR1 MRHNA, CDR2 SNTAGT. CDR3 length equals 16 residues. V was pared by 11 bases and J by 1 base, with 15 bases of the junction left unmatched. CDR3 sequence: CAHEVTGDLRTDTQYF. CDR3 sequence (DNA): TGTGCCCACGAGGTAACAGGGGATCTACGCACAGATACGCAGTATTTT.

The sample holds one count of this clone. V is TRBV12-5 and J is TRBJ2-3, with TRBD2 matching over 13 bases. V dropped 6 bases and J dropped 9; count of bases not matched to a gene: 6. This CDR3 is 14 amino acids long. CDR1 LGHNT and CDR2 FRNRAP come from the germline V gene. CDR3 bases: TGTGCTAGTGGAGCTGGGACTAGCGGGGACACGCAGTATTTT. This encodes CASGAGTSGDTQYF. Filled out from reference TRBV12-5 and TRBJ2-3, the complete variable domain reads DARVTQTPRHKVTEMGQEVTMRCQPILGHNTVFWYRQTMMQGLELLAYFRNRAPLDDSGMPKDRFSAEMPDATLATLKIQPSEPRDSAVYFCASGAGTSGDTQYFGPGTRLTVL.

The V gene is TRBV6-1, the J gene TRBJ1-5; perhaps TRBD1 as D (5 bases). This CDR3 comprises 13 residues. Germline assignment: CDR1 MNHNS and CDR2 SASEGT. Trimming left V 7 bases short and J 7 bases short, with 14 bases between. CDR3 bases: TGTGCCAGCAATGACGTCAGGGCACAGCCCCAGCATTTT. As protein: CASNDVRAQPQHF.

The V call is TRBV7-2, the J call TRBJ1-2; D gene unclear. CDR3 length: 11 residues. Per the germline V gene, CDR1 is SGHTA and CDR2 is FQGNSA. Trimming cost V 6 bases and J 4 bases, with 6 bases left between them. CDR3 region: CASSEIYGYTF. The CDR3 DNA reads as TGTGCCAGCAGTGAGATCTATGGCTACACCTTC.

The V call is TRBV6-4, the J call TRBJ1-1; 8 bases fit TRBD1. The CDR3 is 14 amino acids. In germline, CDR1 is MRHNA, CDR2 SNTAGT. Trimming took 7 bases from V and 4 from J; bases not matched to a gene: 8. CDR3 nucleotide sequence: TGTGCCAGCACTTTGACAGGGGATGGCACTGAAGCTTTCTTT. This gives the protein CASTLTGDGTEAFF.

The chain carries TRBV6-1 and TRBJ1-6; maybe TRBD1 (5 bases). Per the germline V gene, CDR1 is MNHNS and CDR2 is SASEGT. There are 18 residues in the CDR3. With 3 bases removed from V and 6 bases from J, the gap between germline ends came to 21 bases. CDR3 sequence: CASSDVFGGTLRNSPLHF. The CDR3 nucleotides read TGTGCCAGCAGTGATGTATTTGGGGGGACTCTTCGTAATTCACCCCTCCACTTT.

The chain uses TRBV9 and TRBJ2-2; 11 bases are shared with TRBD2. Germline CDR1 and CDR2: SGDLS and YYNGEE. The V segment lost 2 bases and the J segment 6 bases; nucleotides outside the gene matches: 3. There are 15 residues in the CDR3. The CDR3 spells CASSVSGGAPGELFF. The CDR3 region has the DNA TGTGCCAGCAGCGTTAGCGGGGGGGCCCCCGGGGAGCTGTTTTTT.

V gene TRBV11-3 combines with J gene TRBJ2-5, with D perhaps matching TRBD1 (5 bases). The J call may be in error: the DNA end matches TRBJ2-7 better. The length of the CDR3 is 13 residues. Germline values: CDR1 SGHNT, CDR2 YENEEA. CDR3 nucleotides: TGTGCCAGCAGCTTAAGGGGAAACTACGAGCAGTACTTC. The encoded protein is CASSLRGNYEQYF.

The chain links TRBV6-5 to TRBJ2-2; TRBD1 matches at 7 bases. This CDR3 contains 14 residues. Germline V lookup: CDR1 MNHEY, CDR2 SVGAGI. With V trimmed by 2 bases and J by 6 bases, 3 bases remained unmatched. The CDR3, as DNA: TGTGCCAGCAGTTACGACAGGGTATCCGGGGAGCTGTTTTTT. Its protein product is CASSYDRVSGELFF.

The chain joins TRBV6-5 to TRBJ2-7, with D hard to call. CDR1 and CDR2 (germline): MNHEY, SVGAGI. Trimming stripped 6 bases from V and 0 bases from J, with 9 bases between. This CDR3 contains 13 residues. The CDR3 here is CASSRRSSYEQYF. CDR3 bases: TGTGCCAGCAGCCGTAGGAGCTCCTACGAGCAGTACTTC.

The chain uses TRBV27 and TRBJ1-2, with 7 bases matching TRBD1. After removal of 1 base from V and 4 bases from J, the junction contained 3 bases not matched to a gene. Germline assignment: CDR1 MNHEY and CDR2 SMNVEV (reference sequence). This CDR3 comprises 14 residues. The CDR3 coding sequence is TGTGCCAGCAGTTTATTTCAGGGGGTCTATGGCTACACCTTC. Translated, it gives CASSLFQGVYGYTF.

The V and J genes are TRBV7-3 and TRBJ2-2, with 7 bases fitting TRBD2. Germline assignment: CDR1 SGHTA and CDR2 FQGTGA. V was clipped by 6 bases and J by 6 bases; unmatched bases: 10. The CDR3 covers 15 residues. The CDR3 coding sequence is TGTGCCAGCAGTCAGGGACTAAGTCTCGCCGGGGAGCTGTTTTTT. It specifies CASSQGLSLAGELFF.

This clone has only one observation. This chain connects TRBV5-4 to TRBJ2-1; 10 positions agree with TRBD2. Germline V gene data show CDR1 as SGHNT and CDR2 as YYREEE (reference sequence). The CDR3 loop spans 19 amino acids. J gave up 0 bases and V 0 bases, and 9 bases lay outside the gene matches. The CDR3 region is CASSLVASGGPSSYNEQFF. DNA for the CDR3: TGTGCCAGCAGCTTGGTGGCTAGCGGGGGCCCCAGCTCCTACAATGAGCAGTTCTTC.

The CDR3 bases are TGTGCCAGCAGCTACACCGGGGGGACCCAGTACTTC. Translated, it gives CASSYTGGTQYF. This rearrangement joins TRBV7-9 to TRBJ2-5, with TRBD2 as a possible D gene (6 bases). Germline lookup yields CDR1 SEHNR and CDR2 FQNEAQ (reference sequence). The V and J ends lost 4 bases and 7 bases respectively, with 10 bases between them. The length of the CDR3 is 12 residues.